This T cell receptor beta chain emerged from a study of blood T cell repertoires in COVID-19. Generated by immunoSEQ multiplex PCR, the TCRdb table keeps only in-frame clones and is missing some. The sample has a few hundred thousand clones; approximately 85% are singletons. This clone was detected only a few times. The sample carries other DNA sequences with the same CDR3. The germline CDR1 and CDR2 sequences are MNHEY and SVGAGI. The CDR3 contains 13 residues. Trimming took 0 bases from V and 5 from J, leaving 7 bases between them. Sequenced: peripheral blood. J is TRBJ1-1 and V is TRBV6-5, with TRBD1 as a possible D gene (6 bases). This receptor was obtained from a woman aged 25 to 39 with acute or convalescent COVID-19. As DNA, the CDR3 is TGTGCCAGCAGTTACTCGAGGGGGACTGAAGCTTTCTTT. Translating it yields CASSYSRGTEAFF.